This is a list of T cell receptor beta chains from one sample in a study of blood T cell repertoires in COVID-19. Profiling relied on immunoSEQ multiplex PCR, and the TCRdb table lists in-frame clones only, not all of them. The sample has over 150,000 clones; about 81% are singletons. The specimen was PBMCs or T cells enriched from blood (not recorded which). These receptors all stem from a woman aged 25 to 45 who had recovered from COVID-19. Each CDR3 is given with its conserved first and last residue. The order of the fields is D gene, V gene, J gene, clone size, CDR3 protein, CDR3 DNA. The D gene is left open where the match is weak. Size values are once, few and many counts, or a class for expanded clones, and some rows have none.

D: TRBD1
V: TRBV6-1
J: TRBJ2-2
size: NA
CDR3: CASSGQGSPGELFF
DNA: TGTGCCAGCAGTGGACAGGGTTCCCCCGGGGAGCTGTTTTTT

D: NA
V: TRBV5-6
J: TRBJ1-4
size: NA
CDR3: CASSFSDRFDNEKLFF
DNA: TGTGCCAGCAGCTTCTCGGACAGATTTGATAATGAAAAACTGTTTTTT

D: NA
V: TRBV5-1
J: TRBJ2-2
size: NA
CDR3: CASSYYTGELFF
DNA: TGCGCCAGCAGCTACTACACCGGGGAGCTGTTTTTT

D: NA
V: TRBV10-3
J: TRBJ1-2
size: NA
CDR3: CAISESQGRGYTF
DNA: TGTGCCATCAGTGAGTCGCAGGGCAGGGGCTACACCTTC

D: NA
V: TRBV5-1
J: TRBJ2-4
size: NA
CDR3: CASSPGGQSNIQYF
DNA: TGCGCCAGCAGCCCCGGGGGACAGTCAAACATTCAGTACTTC

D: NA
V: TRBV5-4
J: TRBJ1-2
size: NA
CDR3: CASSLDLLANYGYTF
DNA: TGTGCCAGCAGCCTCGATCTCCTAGCTAACTATGGCTACACCTTC

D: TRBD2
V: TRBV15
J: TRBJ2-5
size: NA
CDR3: CATSLAGGLGTQYF
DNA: TGTGCCACCAGTCTAGCGGGGGGCCTGGGGACCCAGTACTTC

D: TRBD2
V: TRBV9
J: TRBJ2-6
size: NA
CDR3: CASSVEPWRGTSGSTGANVLTF
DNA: TGTGCCAGCAGCGTAGAGCCTTGGAGGGGGACTAGCGGGAGCACTGGGGCCAACGTCCTGACTTTC

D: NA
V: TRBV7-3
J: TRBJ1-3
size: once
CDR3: CASSLTGTPLSGNTIYF
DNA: TGTGCCAGCAGCTTAACGGGGACACCTTTGTCTGGAAACACCATATATTTT

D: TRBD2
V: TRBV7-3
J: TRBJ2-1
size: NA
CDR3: CASSLRAAGLAAYNEQFF
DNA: TGTGCCAGCAGCTTAAGGGCTGCGGGACTAGCGGCCTACAATGAGCAGTTCTTC

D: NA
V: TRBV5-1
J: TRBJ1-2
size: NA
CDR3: CASSAGTGPKGYTF
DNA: TGCGCCAGCAGCGCTGGCACAGGCCCTAAGGGCTACACCTTC

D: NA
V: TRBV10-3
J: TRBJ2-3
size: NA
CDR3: CAISATDTQYF
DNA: TGTGCCATCAGTGCAACAGATACGCAGTATTTT

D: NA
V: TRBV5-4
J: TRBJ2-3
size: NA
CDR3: CASSISLSTDTQYF
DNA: TGTGCCAGCAGCATTTCCCTTAGCACAGATACGCAGTATTTT

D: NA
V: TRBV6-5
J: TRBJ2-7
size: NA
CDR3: CASSYRREQSYEQYF
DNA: TGTGCCAGCAGTTACAGGAGGGAGCAATCCTACGAGCAGTACTTC

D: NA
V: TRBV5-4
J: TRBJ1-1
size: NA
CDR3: CASSSKTDFAEAFF
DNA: TGTGCCAGCAGCTCTAAAACAGATTTCGCTGAAGCTTTCTTT

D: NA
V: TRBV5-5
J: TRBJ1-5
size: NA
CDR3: CASSSFISNQPQHF
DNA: TGTGCCAGCAGCTCCTTTATTAGCAATCAGCCCCAGCATTTT

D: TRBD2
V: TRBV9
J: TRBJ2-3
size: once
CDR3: CASSALAPLAGGRADTQYF
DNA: TGTGCCAGCAGCGCCTTAGCCCCCTTAGCGGGGGGGAGGGCAGATACGCAGTATTTT

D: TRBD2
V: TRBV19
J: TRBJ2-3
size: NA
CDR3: CASSWTSPSTDTQYF
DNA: TGTGCCAGTAGTTGGACTAGTCCGAGCACAGATACGCAGTATTTT

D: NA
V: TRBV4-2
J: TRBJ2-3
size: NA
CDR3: CASSQGLAGDTQYF
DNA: TGTGCCAGCAGCCAAGGTTTGGCAGGAGATACGCAGTATTTT

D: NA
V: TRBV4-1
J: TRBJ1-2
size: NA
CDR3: CASSYRATGNYGYTF
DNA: TGCGCCAGCAGCTACCGGGCCACGGGGAACTATGGCTACACCTTC

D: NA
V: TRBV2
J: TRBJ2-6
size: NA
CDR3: CASRRGFDSGANVLTF
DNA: TGTGCCAGTCGACGGGGTTTCGACTCTGGGGCCAACGTCCTGACTTTC

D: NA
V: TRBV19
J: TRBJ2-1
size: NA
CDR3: CASSKEQGRANEQFF
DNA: TGTGCCAGTAGTAAAGAACAGGGACGGGCCAATGAGCAGTTCTTC

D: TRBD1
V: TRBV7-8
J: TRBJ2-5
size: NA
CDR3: CASSEWTGQETQYF
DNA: TGTGCCAGCAGCGAATGGACAGGTCAAGAGACCCAGTACTTC

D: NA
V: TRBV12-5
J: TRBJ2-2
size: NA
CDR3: CASGLARRAGELFF
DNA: TGTGCTAGTGGTTTGGCCAGACGGGCCGGGGAGCTGTTTTTT

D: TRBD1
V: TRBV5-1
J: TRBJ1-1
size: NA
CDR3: CASSLADRGTEAFF
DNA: TGCGCCAGCAGCTTGGCCGACAGGGGCACTGAAGCTTTCTTT

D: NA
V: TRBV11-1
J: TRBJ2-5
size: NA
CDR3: CASSPHPGGQGAQYF
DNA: TGTGCCAGCAGCCCCCATCCGGGGGGCCAAGGGGCCCAGTACTTC

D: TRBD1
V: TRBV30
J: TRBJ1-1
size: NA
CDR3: CAGLQGTEAFF
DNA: TGTGCCGGACTACAGGGGACTGAAGCTTTCTTT

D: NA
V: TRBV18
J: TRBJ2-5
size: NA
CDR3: CASSTQRMADQETQYF
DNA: TGTGCCAGCTCAACTCAGAGGATGGCAGACCAAGAGACCCAGTACTTC

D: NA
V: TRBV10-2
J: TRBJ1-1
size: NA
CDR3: CASSESGGGRMNTEAFF
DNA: TGCGCCAGCAGTGAGTCGGGTGGAGGGCGAATGAACACTGAAGCTTTCTTT

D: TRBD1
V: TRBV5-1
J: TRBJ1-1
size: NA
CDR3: CASSLEGTGTSEAFF
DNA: TGCGCCAGCAGCTTGGAGGGGACAGGGACCTCTGAAGCTTTCTTT

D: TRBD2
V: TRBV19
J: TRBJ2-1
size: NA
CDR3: CASNSRGGDNEQFF
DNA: TGTGCCAGTAATAGTCGCGGGGGGGACAATGAGCAGTTCTTC

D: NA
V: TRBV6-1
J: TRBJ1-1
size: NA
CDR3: CASSEALAGGTEAFF
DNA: TGTGCCAGCAGTGAGGCGCTAGCAGGAGGAACTGAAGCTTTCTTT

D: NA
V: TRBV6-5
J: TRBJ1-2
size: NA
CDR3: CATRRFEGGYTF
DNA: TGTGCCACCCGTCGTTTTGAGGGCGGCTACACCTTC

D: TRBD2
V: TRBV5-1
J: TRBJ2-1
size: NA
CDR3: CASSNSGEGYNEQFF
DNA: TGCGCCAGCAGTAATAGCGGGGAAGGTTACAATGAGCAGTTCTTC

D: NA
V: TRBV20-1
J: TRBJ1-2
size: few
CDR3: CSAGQGGYTF
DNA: TGCAGTGCTGGTCAGGGTGGCTACACCTTC

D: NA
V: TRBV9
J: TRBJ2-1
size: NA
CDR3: CASSVVAEYNEQFF
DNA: TGTGCCAGCAGCGTAGTTGCGGAATACAATGAGCAGTTCTTC

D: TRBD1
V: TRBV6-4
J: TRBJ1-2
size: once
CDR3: CASSADRGAGYTF
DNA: TGTGCCAGCAGTGCCGACAGGGGTGCTGGCTACACCTTC

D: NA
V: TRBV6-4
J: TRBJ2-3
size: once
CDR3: CASSDSEESTDTQYF
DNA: TGTGCCAGCAGTGACTCGGAGGAGAGCACAGATACGCAGTATTTT

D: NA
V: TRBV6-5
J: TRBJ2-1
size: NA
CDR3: CASSYPHPGSYNEQFF
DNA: TGTGCCAGCAGTTACCCCCATCCGGGGTCCTACAATGAGCAGTTCTTC

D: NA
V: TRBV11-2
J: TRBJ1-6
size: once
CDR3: CASSFGDNRLGFSPLHF
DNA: TGTGCCAGCAGCTTCGGGGACAACCGGCTGGGTTTTTCACCCCTCCACTTT

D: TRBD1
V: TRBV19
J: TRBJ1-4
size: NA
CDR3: CASSPRTGVNEKLFF
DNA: TGTGCCAGTAGTCCCCGGACAGGTGTCAATGAAAAACTGTTTTTT

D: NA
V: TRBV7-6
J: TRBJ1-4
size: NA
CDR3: CASSSGKGYTNEKLFF
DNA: TGTGCCAGCAGCTCAGGGAAGGGGTACACTAATGAAAAACTGTTTTTT

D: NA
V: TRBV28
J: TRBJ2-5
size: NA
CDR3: CASSHARRQKETQYF
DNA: TGTGCCAGCAGTCACGCGAGGCGGCAAAAGGAGACCCAGTACTTC

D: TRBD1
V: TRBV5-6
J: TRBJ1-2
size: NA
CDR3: CASSPDRGGYTF
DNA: TGTGCCAGCAGCCCGGACAGGGGCGGCTACACCTTC

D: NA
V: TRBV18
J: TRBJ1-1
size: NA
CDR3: CASSPLDSDHNEAFF
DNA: TGTGCCAGCTCACCACTGGACAGTGATCACAATGAAGCTTTCTTT

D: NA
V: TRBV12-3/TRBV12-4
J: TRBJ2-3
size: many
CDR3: CASTPAIRGTQYF
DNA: TGTGCCAGCACCCCCGCAATCCGAGGTACGCAGTATTTT

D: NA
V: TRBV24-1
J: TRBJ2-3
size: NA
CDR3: CATSDRRLARADTQYF
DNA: TGTGCCACCAGTGATCGTCGGCTAGCCAGAGCAGATACGCAGTATTTT

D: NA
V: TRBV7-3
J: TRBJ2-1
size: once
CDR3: CASSFHFGGYNEQFF
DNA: TGTGCCAGCAGCTTCCATTTCGGCGGTTACAATGAGCAGTTCTTC

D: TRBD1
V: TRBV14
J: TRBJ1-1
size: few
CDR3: CASSQAPLGQGIPYTEAFF
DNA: TGTGCCAGCAGCCAAGCCCCCCTGGGACAGGGGATCCCATACACTGAAGCTTTCTTT

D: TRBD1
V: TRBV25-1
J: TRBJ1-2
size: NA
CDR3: CASSEPDRDRGYGYTF
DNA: TGTGCCAGCAGTGAACCCGACAGGGACAGGGGGTATGGCTACACCTTC

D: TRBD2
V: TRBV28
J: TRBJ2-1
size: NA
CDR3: CASSPPAGGLNNEQFF
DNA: TGTGCCAGCAGCCCCCCAGCGGGAGGGCTTAACAATGAGCAGTTCTTC

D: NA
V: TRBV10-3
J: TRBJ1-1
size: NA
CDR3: CAIRAGGMNTEAFF
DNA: TGTGCCATCAGGGCCGGGGGGATGAACACTGAAGCTTTCTTT

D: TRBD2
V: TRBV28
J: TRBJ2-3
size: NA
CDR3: CASSFPGPWGGDTQYF
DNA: TGTGCCAGCAGTTTCCCCGGGCCCTGGGGGGGAGATACGCAGTATTTT